This TCR beta chain was obtained from a study of T cells in Graves' hyperthyroidism and ophthalmopathy. At the level of the study: At the time of initial diagnosis and before any treatment, peripheral blood was collected.

Ophthalmopathy patients had moderate-to-severe active disease, CAS ≥3, NOSPECS ≥4, and disease duration under 3 months. What was amplified from RNA transcripts were TCR beta CDR3 regions. HTBI primers were employed in a first-round RT-PCR of the TCR CDR3. TCRdb redid the calling of the multiplex PCR reads with MiXCR, one entry per CDR3 protein. The table includes under 400,000 distinct CDR3 sequences, over 12% detected once. The CDR3 has 16 residues. Germline V lookup: CDR1 SGHKS, CDR2 YYEKEE (reference sequence). With V trimmed by 3 bases and J by 2 bases, 6 bases remained unmatched. Concerning this clonotype: The antigen is not known.

Study-level results: In simple terms, a model built on 13 V-J features told ophthalmopathy apart from stable hyperthyroidism. Most thyroid-expanded clonotypes above 0.001 were also found in blood.

V usage is TRBV5-5 and J usage is TRBJ2-1; 9 bases match TRBD1. This TCR was recovered from a woman aged 60 to 75 with Graves' ophthalmopathy. The sequenced sample consisted of blood. DNA for the CDR3: TGTGCCAGCAGCTGGACCGGGACAGGGCCCTACAATGAGCAGTTCTTC. Its protein is CASSWTGTGPYNEQFF.